This T cell receptor beta chain comes out of a study of patients and donors after allogeneic stem cell transplantation. This clonotype was counted a few times. V was trimmed by 3 bases and J by 5 bases, leaving 13 bases between them. Germline V gene data show CDR1 as DFQATT and CDR2 as SNEGSKA (reference sequence). This CDR3 is 13 amino acids long. TCRdb processed the RT-PCR reads anew with MiXCR; each CDR3 protein has one entry. The sample consists of approximately 170,000 distinct CDR3 sequences, approximately 30% of them appearing once. The TCR comes from a human donor who was either an allogeneic HSCT recipient or a stem cell or donor lymphocyte infusion donor (not recorded which). It is not recorded whose cells these are; they may come from a transplant donor. The sequenced sample consisted of blood, either unsorted or a sorted T cell fraction (not recorded which). The chain couples TRBV20-1 to TRBJ1-1; no clear D. CDR3 DNA: TGCAGTGCTAGGTGGCCTCCGGGGACTGAAGCTTTCTTT. Residues: CSARWPPGTEAFF.